This section outlines one T cell receptor beta chain sequence together with its context. The CDR3 runs to 12 residues. Trimming cost V 3 bases and J 5 bases, with 7 bases left between them. Per germline, CDR1 KGHSH and CDR2 LQKENI. The data are from a study of regulatory T cells in long-lasting Graves disease. Described time point: newly diagnosed GD, antithyroid drugs for less than 3 months. The TCR library was made from RNA that had been extracted from PBMCs in TRIzol. iRepertoire HTBI primers and Arm-PCR of CDR3 regions built TCR beta libraries. MiXCR, applied by TCRdb to the multiplex PCR reads, yields one record per CDR3 protein. The sample shows 300,000 to 400,000 distinct CDR3 sequences, 15% to 20% of them seen only once.

The V and J genes are TRBV18 and TRBJ2-5; D not certain. The TCR sequence derives from a female donor with Graves disease. The specimen was peripheral blood mononuclear cells (PBMCs), collected at new diagnosis, from a patient treated with antithyroid drugs. For the CDR3, the DNA is TGTGCCAGCTCACCCCGCGACGAGACCCAGTACTTC. It yields the protein CASSPRDETQYF. Supplemented by reference TRBV18 and TRBJ2-5, the full variable domain reads NAGVMQNPRHLVRRRGQEARLRCSPMKGHSHVYWYRQLPEEGLKFMVYLQKENIIDESGMPKERFSAEFPKEGPSILRIQQVVRGDSAAYFCASSPRDETQYFGPGTRLLVL.